A selection of T cell receptor beta chains follows, all from one sample in a study of blood T cell repertoires in COVID-19. TCRdb keeps only in-frame clones here, not all; method: immunoSEQ multiplex PCR. The sample gives roughly 200,000 clones, approximately 83% of which show up once; more than 3% is in the top ten. The source material was peripheral blood. These receptors all stem from a man aged 55 to 69 with acute or convalescent COVID-19. Each CDR3 is given with its conserved first and last residue. Each record gives: J gene, V gene, D gene, clone size, CDR3 DNA, CDR3 protein. The D gene is left open where the match is weak. Size is omitted from some rows. Given values are once, few, many or a class for expanded clones.

j_call: TRBJ2-7; v_call: TRBV5-1; d_call: TRBD2; clone_size: -; cdr3_nt: TGCGCCAGCAGCCATCTCCAGGGAGGGGAGCAGTACTTC; cdr3_aa: CASSHLQGGEQYF
j_call: TRBJ2-3; v_call: TRBV20-1; d_call: -; clone_size: -; cdr3_nt: TGCAGTGCTAGACTGGCGGAACCGCAGTATTTT; cdr3_aa: CSARLAEPQYF
j_call: TRBJ1-4; v_call: TRBV6-1; d_call: -; clone_size: -; cdr3_nt: TGTGCCAGCAGTGCGGGGGACCTAAATGAAAAACTGTTTTTT; cdr3_aa: CASSAGDLNEKLFF
j_call: TRBJ1-3; v_call: TRBV3-1/TRBV3-2; d_call: -; clone_size: -; cdr3_nt: TGTGCCAGCAGCCAATCGTTCGGGGGGCGGGGGCCCAGATCTGGAAACACCATATATTTT; cdr3_aa: CASSQSFGGRGPRSGNTIYF
j_call: TRBJ1-5; v_call: TRBV19; d_call: -; clone_size: once; cdr3_nt: TGTGCCAGTAGTATAGATCTTGATCAGCCCCAGCATTTT; cdr3_aa: CASSIDLDQPQHF
j_call: TRBJ2-7; v_call: TRBV7-8; d_call: TRBD2; clone_size: -; cdr3_nt: TGTGCCAGCAGCCACCCACAGCGGGGAACCTACGAGCAGTACTTC; cdr3_aa: CASSHPQRGTYEQYF
j_call: TRBJ1-5; v_call: TRBV18; d_call: -; clone_size: -; cdr3_nt: TGTGCCAGCTCACGGCAGGGAGGAGGTAGCAATCAGCCCCAGCATTTT; cdr3_aa: CASSRQGGGSNQPQHF
j_call: TRBJ2-7; v_call: TRBV29-1; d_call: -; clone_size: once; cdr3_nt: TGCAGCGTGGCCGGAGTGGGTAGCGCTTCCTACGAGCAGTACTTC; cdr3_aa: CSVAGVGSASYEQYF
j_call: TRBJ1-1; v_call: TRBV6-5; d_call: TRBD1; clone_size: once; cdr3_nt: TGTGCCAGCAGTTACTTCAGGGGGCAGGGCACTGAAGCTTTCTTT; cdr3_aa: CASSYFRGQGTEAFF
j_call: TRBJ1-1; v_call: TRBV7-2; d_call: -; clone_size: -; cdr3_nt: TGTGCCAGCAGCTTAGGGTCCAGAAACACTGAAGCTTTCTTT; cdr3_aa: CASSLGSRNTEAFF
j_call: TRBJ2-3; v_call: TRBV11-2; d_call: TRBD2; clone_size: -; cdr3_nt: TGTGCCAGCAGCTCATTAGCGGGAGGGCCCACAGATACGCAGTATTTT; cdr3_aa: CASSSLAGGPTDTQYF
j_call: TRBJ1-2; v_call: TRBV15; d_call: TRBD1; clone_size: -; cdr3_nt: TGTGCCACCAGCAGGGACAGGGGGTCCTATGGCTACACCTTC; cdr3_aa: CATSRDRGSYGYTF
j_call: TRBJ1-6; v_call: TRBV6-5; d_call: -; clone_size: -; cdr3_nt: TGTGCCAGCAGTATCAGGGGCTATAATTCACCCCTCCACTTT; cdr3_aa: CASSIRGYNSPLHF
j_call: TRBJ2-1; v_call: TRBV10-3; d_call: -; clone_size: few; cdr3_nt: TGTGCCATCAGTGATTTAGCAAGGGGTGAGCAGTTCTTC; cdr3_aa: CAISDLARGEQFF
j_call: TRBJ2-7; v_call: TRBV28; d_call: -; clone_size: -; cdr3_nt: TGTGCCAGCAGCTCTGGGGGACAAGGATACTACGAGCAGTACTTC; cdr3_aa: CASSSGGQGYYEQYF
j_call: TRBJ2-4; v_call: TRBV5-4; d_call: TRBD1; clone_size: -; cdr3_nt: TGTGCCAGCAGCTTGGGGACAGGGGGTCTAAGCATTCAGTACTTC; cdr3_aa: CASSLGTGGLSIQYF
j_call: TRBJ2-2; v_call: TRBV18; d_call: TRBD2; clone_size: -; cdr3_nt: TGTGCCAGCCGTCCTAGCGGGAGGGCCTCGAGCGGGGAGCTGTTTTTT; cdr3_aa: CASRPSGRASSGELFF
j_call: TRBJ2-1; v_call: TRBV5-8; d_call: TRBD1; clone_size: -; cdr3_nt: TGTGCCAGCAGCCACCGGGACAGCTACAATGAGCAGTTCTTC; cdr3_aa: CASSHRDSYNEQFF
j_call: TRBJ2-7; v_call: TRBV27; d_call: TRBD1; clone_size: -; cdr3_nt: TGTGCCAGCAGTAGCCCAGACAGGGGGCGTGGCGAGCAGTACTTC; cdr3_aa: CASSSPDRGRGEQYF